This TCR beta chain was sequenced during a study of T-cell memory formation after mild COVID-19. V dropped 1 base and J dropped 5 bases, with 14 bases sitting between them. The germline gives CDR1 LGHNA, CDR2 YNFKEQ. CDR3 length: 15 amino acids. One entry per CDR3 protein results from TCRdb running MiXCR on the 5' RACE reads. The sample lists hundreds of thousands of distinct CDR3 sequences; roughly an eighth were seen once. The J gene is TRBJ2-5, the V gene TRBV4-2, with D unclear. The receptor was isolated from a man aged 18-30 years who had mild COVID-19 (a few samples of this study predate the infection). Cell type and time point are not known. Specimen: PBMCs or a T cell subset sorted from them (not recorded which). CDR3 protein: CASSQGVTPAETQYF. In nucleotides, the CDR3 is TGTGCCAGCAGCCAAGGGGTGACACCGGCCGAGACCCAGTACTTC.